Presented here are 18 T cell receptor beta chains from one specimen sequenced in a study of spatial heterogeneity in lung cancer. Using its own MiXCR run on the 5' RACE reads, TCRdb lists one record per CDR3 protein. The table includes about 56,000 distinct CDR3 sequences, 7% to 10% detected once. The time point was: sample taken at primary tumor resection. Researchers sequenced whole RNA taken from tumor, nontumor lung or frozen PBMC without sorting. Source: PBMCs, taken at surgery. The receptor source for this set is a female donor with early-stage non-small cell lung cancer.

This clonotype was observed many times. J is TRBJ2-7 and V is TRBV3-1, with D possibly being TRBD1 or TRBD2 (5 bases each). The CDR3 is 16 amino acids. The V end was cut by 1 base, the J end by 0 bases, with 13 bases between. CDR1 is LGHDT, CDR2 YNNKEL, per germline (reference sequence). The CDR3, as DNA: TGTGCCAGCAGCCAAGCCTCCGAGGGGCTCTCCTACGAGCAGTACTTC. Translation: CASSQASEGLSYEQYF.

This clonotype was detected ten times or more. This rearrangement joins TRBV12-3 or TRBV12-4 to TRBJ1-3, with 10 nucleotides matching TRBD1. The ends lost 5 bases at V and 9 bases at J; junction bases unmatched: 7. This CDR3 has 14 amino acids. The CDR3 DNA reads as TGTGCCAGCAGTCCGGGACAGGGGATTTCCACCATATATTTT. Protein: CASSPGQGISTIYF.

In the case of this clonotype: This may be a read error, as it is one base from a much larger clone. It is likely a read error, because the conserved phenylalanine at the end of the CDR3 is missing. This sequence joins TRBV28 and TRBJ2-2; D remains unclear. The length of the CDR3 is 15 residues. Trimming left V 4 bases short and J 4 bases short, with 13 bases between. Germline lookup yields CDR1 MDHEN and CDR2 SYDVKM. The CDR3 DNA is TGTGCCAGCAGTTGGACGGAAATATCCACCGGGGAGCTGTTTTCT. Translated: CASSWTEISTGELFS.

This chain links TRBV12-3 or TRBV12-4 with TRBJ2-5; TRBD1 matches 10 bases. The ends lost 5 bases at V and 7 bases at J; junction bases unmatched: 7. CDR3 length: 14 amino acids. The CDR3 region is CASSPGQGSGTQYF. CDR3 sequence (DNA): TGTGCCAGCAGTCCGGGACAGGGGTCGGGGACCCAGTACTTC.

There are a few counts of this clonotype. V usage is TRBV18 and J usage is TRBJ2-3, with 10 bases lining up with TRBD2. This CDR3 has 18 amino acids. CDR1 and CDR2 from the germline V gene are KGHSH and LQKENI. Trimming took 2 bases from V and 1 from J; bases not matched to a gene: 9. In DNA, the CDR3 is TGTGCCAGCTCACCAGGGCTAGCGGGGGCCCGGGGCACAGATACGCAGTATTTT. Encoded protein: CASSPGLAGARGTDTQYF.

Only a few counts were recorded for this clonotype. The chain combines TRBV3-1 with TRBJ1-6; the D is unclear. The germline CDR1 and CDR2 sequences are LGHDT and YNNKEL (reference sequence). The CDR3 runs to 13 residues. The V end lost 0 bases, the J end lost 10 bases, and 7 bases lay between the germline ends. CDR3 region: CASSQDLESPLHF. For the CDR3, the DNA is TGTGCCAGCAGCCAAGATTTAGAGTCACCCCTCCACTTT.

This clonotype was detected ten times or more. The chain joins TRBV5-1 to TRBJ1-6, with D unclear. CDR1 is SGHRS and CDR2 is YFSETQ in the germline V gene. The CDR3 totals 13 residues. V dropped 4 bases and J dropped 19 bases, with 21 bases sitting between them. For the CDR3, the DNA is TGCGCCAGCAGCCAGGATTCGGATACCGCGTGTCACTTT. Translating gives CASSQDSDTACHF.

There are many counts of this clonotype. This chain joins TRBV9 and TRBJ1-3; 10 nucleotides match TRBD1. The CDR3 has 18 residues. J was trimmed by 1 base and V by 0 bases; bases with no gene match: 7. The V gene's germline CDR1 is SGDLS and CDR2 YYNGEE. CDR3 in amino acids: CASSVAGQGTGSGNTIYF. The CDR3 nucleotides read TGTGCCAGCAGCGTAGCGGGACAGGGGACGGGGTCTGGAAACACCATATATTTT.

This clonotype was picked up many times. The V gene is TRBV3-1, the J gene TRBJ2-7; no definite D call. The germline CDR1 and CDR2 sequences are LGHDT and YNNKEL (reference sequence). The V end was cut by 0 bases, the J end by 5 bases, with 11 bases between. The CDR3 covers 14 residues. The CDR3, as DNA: TGTGCCAGCAGCCAAGATAGGTCGCCCCACGAGCAGTACTTC. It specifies CASSQDRSPHEQYF.

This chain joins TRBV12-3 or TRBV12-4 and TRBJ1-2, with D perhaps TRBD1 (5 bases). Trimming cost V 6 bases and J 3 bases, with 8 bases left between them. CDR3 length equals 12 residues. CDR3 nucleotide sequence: TGTGCCAGCAGCGGGACTTACTATGGCTACACCTTC. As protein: CASSGTYYGYTF.

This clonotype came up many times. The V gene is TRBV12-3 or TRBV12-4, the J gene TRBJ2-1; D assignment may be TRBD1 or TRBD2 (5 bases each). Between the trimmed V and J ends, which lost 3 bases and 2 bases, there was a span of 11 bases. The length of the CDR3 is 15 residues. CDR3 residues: CASSFGTSTYNEQFF. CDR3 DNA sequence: TGTGCCAGCAGTTTTGGGACCTCAACCTACAATGAGCAGTTCTTC.

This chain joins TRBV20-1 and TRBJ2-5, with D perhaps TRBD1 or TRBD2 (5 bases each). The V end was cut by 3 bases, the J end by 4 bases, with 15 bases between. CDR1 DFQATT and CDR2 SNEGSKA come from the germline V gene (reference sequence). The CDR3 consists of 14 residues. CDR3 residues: CSASGAGTGETQYF. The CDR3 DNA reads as TGCAGTGCTAGTGGGGCCGGGACGGGAGAGACCCAGTACTTC.

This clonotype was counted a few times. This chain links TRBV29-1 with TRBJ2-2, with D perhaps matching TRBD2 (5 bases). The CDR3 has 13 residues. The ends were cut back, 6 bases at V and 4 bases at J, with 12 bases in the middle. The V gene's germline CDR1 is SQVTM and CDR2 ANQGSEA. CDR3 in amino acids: CSVNRGATGELFF. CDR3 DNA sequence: TGCAGCGTCAACCGGGGAGCCACCGGGGAGCTGTTTTTT.

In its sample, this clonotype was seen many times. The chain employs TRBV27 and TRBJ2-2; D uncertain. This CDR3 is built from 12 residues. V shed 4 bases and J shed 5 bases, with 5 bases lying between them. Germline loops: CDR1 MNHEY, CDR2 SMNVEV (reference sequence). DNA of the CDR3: TGTGCCAGCAGTTCTGGTACCGGGGAGCTGTTTTTT. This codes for CASSSGTGELFF.

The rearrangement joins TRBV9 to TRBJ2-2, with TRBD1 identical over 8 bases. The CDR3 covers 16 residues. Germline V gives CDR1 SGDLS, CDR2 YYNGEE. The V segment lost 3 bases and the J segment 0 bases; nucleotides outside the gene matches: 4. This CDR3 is CASSAGTGANTGELFF. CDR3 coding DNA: TGTGCCAGCAGCGCTGGGACAGGCGCGAACACCGGGGAGCTGTTTTTT.

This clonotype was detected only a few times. CDR3 sequence: CASSLELNSPLHF. Here the CDR3 DNA reads TGTGCCAGCAGCTTAGAACTCAATTCACCCCTCCACTTT. V usage is TRBV7-9 and J usage is TRBJ1-6, with no clear D. Germline V CDR1 and CDR2: SEHNR, FQNEAQ (reference sequence). Trimming removed 1 base from V and 7 bases from J, with 5 bases in between. The CDR3 has 13 amino acids.

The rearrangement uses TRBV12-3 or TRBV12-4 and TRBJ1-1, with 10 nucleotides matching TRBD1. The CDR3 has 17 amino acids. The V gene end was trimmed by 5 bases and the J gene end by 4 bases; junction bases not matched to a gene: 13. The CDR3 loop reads CASSGTGAPEWVTEAFF. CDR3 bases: TGTGCCAGCAGTGGGACAGGGGCTCCGGAGTGGGTCACTGAAGCTTTCTTT.

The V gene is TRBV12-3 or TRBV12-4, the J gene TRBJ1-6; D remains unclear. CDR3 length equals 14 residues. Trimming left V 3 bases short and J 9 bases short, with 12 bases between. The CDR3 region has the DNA TGTGCCAGCAGTTTGACCGTTAGAGTTTCACCCCTCCACTTT. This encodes CASSLTVRVSPLHF.